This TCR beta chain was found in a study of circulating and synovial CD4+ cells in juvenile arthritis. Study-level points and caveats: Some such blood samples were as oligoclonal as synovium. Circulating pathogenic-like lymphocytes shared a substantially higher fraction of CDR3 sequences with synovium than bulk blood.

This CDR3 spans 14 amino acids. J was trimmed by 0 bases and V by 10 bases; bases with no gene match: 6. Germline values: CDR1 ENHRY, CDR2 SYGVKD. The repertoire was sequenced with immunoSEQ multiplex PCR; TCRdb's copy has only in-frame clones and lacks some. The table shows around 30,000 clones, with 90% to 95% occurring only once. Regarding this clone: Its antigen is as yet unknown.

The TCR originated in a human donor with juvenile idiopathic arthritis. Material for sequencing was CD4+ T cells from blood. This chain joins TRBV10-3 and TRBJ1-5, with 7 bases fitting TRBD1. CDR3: CATGDRDSNQPQHF. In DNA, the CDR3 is TGTGCCACCGGGGACAGAGATAGCAATCAGCCCCAGCATTTT.